This TCR beta chain was retrieved from a study of shared clonotypes between healthy human individuals. Sequencing was performed with immunoSEQ multiplex PCR; in TCRdb, only in-frame clones are kept and a portion is missing. Here the sample spans over 2 million clones, roughly 90% being singletons. Germline CDR1 SNHLY, CDR2 FYNNEI. V dropped 7 bases and J dropped 3; count of bases not matched to a gene: 7. This CDR3 has 14 amino acids. Study-level findings and limits: Rarefaction curves obtained for sorted subsets showed sequencing incomplete despite large depth.

With regard to this clone: What it binds is not known.

The TCR comes from a man between 18 and 35 years old in good health. Some clones in this sample may be carry-over from other donors' samples. The chain employs TRBV2 and TRBJ2-3, with 7 bases that match TRBD2. The sequencing input was naive CD4+ T cells from PBMCs. Subset: CD45RA+ positively selected. In DNA, the CDR3 is TGTGCCAGCAAGGCGGGAGTAAGGACAGATACGCAGTATTTT. Its protein is CASKAGVRTDTQYF.